The 8 T cell receptor beta chains below all came from one sample that was sequenced in a study of OX40 agonist ivuxolimab in advanced cancers. Profiling relied on immunoSEQ multiplex PCR, and the TCRdb table lists in-frame clones only, not all of them. This repertoire shows tens of thousands of clones, about 89% found once; its top ten account for 0.55% to 0.7%. Sequencing was performed on CD4+ or CD8+ T cells sorted from blood, taken in a trial of the OX40 agonist ivuxolimab. The receptors originated from an adult with an advanced solid tumor such as melanoma, head and neck, liver or kidney cancer.

This chain uses TRBV5-6 with TRBJ1-1; 9 positions match TRBD1. V lost 0 bases, J lost 9 bases, and 15 bases stayed unmatched. Germline values: CDR1 SGHDT, CDR2 YYEEEE. This CDR3 contains 17 residues. The CDR3 bases are TGTGCCAGCAGCTTGGAGACAGGGGGTCTTCGAGGTGGCCAAGCTTTCTTT. Its translation is CASSLETGGLRGGQAFF.

The genes are TRBV28 and TRBJ2-7; D remains unclear. This CDR3 is 11 amino acids long. The V end was cut by 7 bases, the J end by 4 bases, with 8 bases between. CDR1 and CDR2 (germline): MDHEN, SYDVKM. The CDR3 nucleotides read TGTGCCAGCATGAGTGAGTACGAGCAGTACTTC. Amino acid sequence: CASMSEYEQYF.

This clone was found a few times. The genes are TRBV7-3 and TRBJ2-2; 7 positions agree with TRBD1. CDR1 and CDR2 (germline): SGHTA, FQGTGA. The CDR3 is made up of 14 amino acids. J lost 5 bases, V lost 1 base, and 1 base had no gene match. The CDR3 loop reads CASSLIQGTGELFF. The CDR3 bases are TGTGCCAGCAGCTTAATACAGGGGACCGGGGAGCTGTTTTTT.

The chain couples TRBV27 to TRBJ1-3; D gene ambiguous. The germline CDR1 and CDR2 sequences are MNHEY and SMNVEV (reference sequence). V was trimmed by 6 bases and J by 4 bases, leaving 13 bases between them. This CDR3 is built from 14 residues. CDR3 protein: CASSEGLPGNTIYF. DNA of the CDR3: TGTGCCAGCAGCGAAGGGTTGCCCGGAAACACCATATATTTT.

The chain employs TRBV19 and TRBJ2-1, with 9 bases lining up with TRBD2. Germline CDR1 and CDR2: LNHDA and SQIVND (reference sequence). J lost 6 bases, V lost 5 bases, and 11 bases had no gene match. The CDR3 extends over 16 amino acids. CDR3 coding DNA: TGTGCCAGTAGTCCTATGACTAGCGGAGTATTCAATGAGCAGTTCTTC. Its translation is CASSPMTSGVFNEQFF.

The chain carries TRBV27 and TRBJ1-2; unclear D gene. This CDR3 region has 13 residues. V shed 9 bases and J shed 5 bases, with 16 bases lying between them. The germline CDR1 and CDR2 sequences are MNHEY and SMNVEV (reference sequence). The CDR3 DNA reads TGTGCCAGTTCTCCGCGGGGATTTTATGGCTACACCTTC. Translated, it gives CASSPRGFYGYTF.

The V gene is TRBV6-1, the J gene TRBJ1-5; TRBD1 agrees at 9 bases. The CDR3 consists of 14 residues. Germline V CDR1 and CDR2: MNHNS, SASEGT. Trimming removed 10 bases from V and 4 bases from J; junction bases left unmatched: 8. CDR3: CATQADRGNQPQHF. The CDR3 coding sequence is TGTGCCACCCAGGCCGACAGGGGGAATCAGCCCCAGCATTTT.

V usage is TRBV5-1 and J usage is TRBJ1-1; D call uncertain. V dropped 4 bases and J dropped 0 bases, with 10 bases sitting between them. The CDR3 has 14 residues. Germline-derived CDR1 and CDR2 are SGHRS and YFSETQ. This chain's CDR3 is CASSPWQVNTEAFF. As DNA, the CDR3 is TGCGCCAGCAGCCCCTGGCAGGTGAACACTGAAGCTTTCTTT.